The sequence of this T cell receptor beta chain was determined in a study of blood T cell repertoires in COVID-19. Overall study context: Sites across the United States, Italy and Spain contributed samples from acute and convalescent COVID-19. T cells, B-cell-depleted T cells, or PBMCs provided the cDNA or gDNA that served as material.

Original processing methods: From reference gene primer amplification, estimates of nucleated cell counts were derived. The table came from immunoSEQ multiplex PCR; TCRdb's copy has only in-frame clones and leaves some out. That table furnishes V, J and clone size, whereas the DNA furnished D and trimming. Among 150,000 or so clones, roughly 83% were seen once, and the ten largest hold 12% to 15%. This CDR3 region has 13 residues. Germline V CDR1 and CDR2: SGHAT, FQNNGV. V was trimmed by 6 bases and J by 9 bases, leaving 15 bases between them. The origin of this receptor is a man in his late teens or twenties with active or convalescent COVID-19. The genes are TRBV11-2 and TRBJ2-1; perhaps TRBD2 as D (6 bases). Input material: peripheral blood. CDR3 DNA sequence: TGTGCCAGCAGTCCAAAGACTAGACGTGAGCAGTTCTTC. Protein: CASSPKTRREQFF.